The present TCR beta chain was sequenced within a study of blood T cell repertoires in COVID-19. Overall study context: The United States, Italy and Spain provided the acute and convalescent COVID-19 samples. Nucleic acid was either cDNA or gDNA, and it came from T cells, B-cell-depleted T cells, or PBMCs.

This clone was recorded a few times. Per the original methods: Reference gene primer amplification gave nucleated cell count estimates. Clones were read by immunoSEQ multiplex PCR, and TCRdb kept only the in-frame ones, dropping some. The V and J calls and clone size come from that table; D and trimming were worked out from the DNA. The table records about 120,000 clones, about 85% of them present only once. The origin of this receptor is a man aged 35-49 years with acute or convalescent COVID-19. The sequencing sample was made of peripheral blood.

This chain's CDR3 is CASSRRGRNTGELFF. The CDR3 region has the DNA TGTGCCAGCTCTCGGAGGGGGCGGAACACCGGGGAGCTGTTTTTT. V is TRBV19 and J is TRBJ2-2, with a tentative D call TRBD1 (7 bases). V was shortened by 9 bases and J by 1 base, with 15 bases between the two germline ends. This CDR3 has 15 residues. Germline V gene data show CDR1 as LNHDA and CDR2 as SQIVND (reference sequence).